Listed below are T cell receptor beta chains from one sample, sequenced in a study of blood T cell repertoires in COVID-19. Clones were sequenced by immunoSEQ multiplex PCR, and TCRdb holds only the in-frame ones, with some missing. The sample comprises around 250,000 clones, approximately 90% of which are singletons, and around 1.3% rests with the top ten. The source material was PBMCs or T cells enriched from blood (not recorded which). Every receptor here comes from a human donor in a cohort exposed to, infected with or recovered from COVID-19 (not recorded which). The donor label of this sample is uncertain. Each CDR3 is given with its conserved first and last residue. The D gene is left open where the match is weak. A clone size is listed for some rows: how often the clone was seen (once, few, many), or a class if it is expanded.

>once|TRBV6-5|TRBD1|TRBJ1-3
TGTGCCAGCAGACCCCAGGGGGCCTCTGGAAACACCATATATTTT
CASRPQGASGNTIYF
>once|TRBV11-1|.|TRBJ1-3
TGTGCCAGCAGCCCGGACGAGGGAGGAGGAAACACCATATATTTT
CASSPDEGGGNTIYF
>.|TRBV6-1|.|TRBJ2-7
TGTGCCAGCAGTGAAGGGTGGGAGCGCGAGCAGTACTTC
CASSEGWEREQYF
>.|TRBV27|.|TRBJ1-1
TGTGCCAGCTACGCAGGTATGAACACTGAAGCTTTCTTT
CASYAGMNTEAFF
>few|TRBV4-2|.|TRBJ1-1
TGTGCCAGCAGCAAGGGGCGCGAGAACACTGAAGCTTTCTTT
CASSKGRENTEAFF
>.|TRBV5-4|.|TRBJ2-1
TGTGCCAGCAGCTCCCCTCAGTACAATGAGCAGTTCTTC
CASSSPQYNEQFF
>.|TRBV30|.|TRBJ2-3
TGTGCCTGGAGTGACAGGGATTCCACAGATACGCAGTATTTT
CAWSDRDSTDTQYF
>.|TRBV7-3|TRBD2|TRBJ2-1
TGTGCCAGCAGCTTGACTAGCGGTGCCTACAATGAGCAGTTCTTC
CASSLTSGAYNEQFF
>once|TRBV2|.|TRBJ1-1
TGTGCCAGCAGTGGGCTGACATATGAAGCTTTCTTT
CASSGLTYEAFF
>.|TRBV30|TRBD1|TRBJ2-5
TGTGCCTGGGGGGACAGACAAGAGACCCAGTACTTC
CAWGDRQETQYF
>.|TRBV19|TRBD2|TRBJ2-1
TGTGCCAGTAGTACCCCATGGACTAGCGGGGGGGCCGGTGAGCAGTTCTTC
CASSTPWTSGGAGEQFF
>.|TRBV7-8|TRBD2|TRBJ2-7
TGTGCCAGCAGCCAATGGGGCAGTGGGGGGGACGAGCAGTACTTC
CASSQWGSGGDEQYF
>.|TRBV12-3/TRBV12-4|.|TRBJ2-5
TGTGCCAGCAGTTTAGAGGGGGGGGAGACCCAGTACTTC
CASSLEGGETQYF
>.|TRBV30|TRBD2|TRBJ2-3
TGTGCCTGGAGGCTAGCGGGGACAGATACGCAGTATTTT
CAWRLAGTDTQYF
>.|TRBV6-5|.|TRBJ1-3
TGTGCCAGCAGTTACGGAGGTCCTGGAAACACCATATATTTT
CASSYGGPGNTIYF
>.|TRBV12-5|.|TRBJ1-1
TGTGCTAGTGGTTGGAGGGCGGACACTGAAGCTTTCTTT
CASGWRADTEAFF
>.|TRBV30|TRBD1|TRBJ1-1
TGTGCCTGGGCAGGGGGAGCGAGCACTGAAGCTTTCTTT
CAWAGGASTEAFF
>.|TRBV30|.|TRBJ1-4
TGTGCCTGGAGTGCAGGGCTGGAGAAGGAAAAACTGTTTTTT
CAWSAGLEKEKLFF
>.|TRBV4-1|.|TRBJ1-1
TGCGCCAGCAGCCACCTCGGACAGAACACTGAAGCTTTCTTT
CASSHLGQNTEAFF
>.|TRBV7-6|TRBD1|TRBJ1-4
TGTGCCAGCAGCTATTTTACAGGGGGGAATGAAAAACTGTTTTTT
CASSYFTGGNEKLFF
>few|TRBV24-1|.|TRBJ1-5
TGTGCCACCAGTATGACCGGGAATCAGCCCCAGCATTTT
CATSMTGNQPQHF
>few|TRBV7-2|.|TRBJ2-3
TGTGCCAGCAGCTTTCAGGACACAGATACGCAGTATTTT
CASSFQDTDTQYF
>.|TRBV5-1|TRBD1|TRBJ1-4
TGCGCCAGCAGCTTGCTGTTGGGGACAGAGATTGAAAAACTGTTTTTT
CASSLLLGTEIEKLFF
>.|TRBV2|TRBD2|TRBJ2-3
TGTGCCAGCAGTGAACTAGCGGGGGGGCAAGGAGATACGCAGTATTTT
CASSELAGGQGDTQYF
>.|TRBV11-2|TRBD1|TRBJ2-6
TGTGCCAGCAGCCGCATGCGGACAGGGAGCTCTGGGGCCAACGTCCTGACTTTC
CASSRMRTGSSGANVLTF
>.|TRBV9|.|TRBJ1-1
TGTGCCAGTAACAGGGAAGAGGGGACTGAAGCTTTCTTT
CASNREEGTEAFF
>.|TRBV30|.|TRBJ2-5
TGTGCCTGGACGGCAGGGAAGGTGGCCCAGTACTTC
CAWTAGKVAQYF
>.|TRBV5-1|.|TRBJ2-7
TGCGCCAGCAGCTTGGGGCAGGGATCCTACGAGCAGTACTTC
CASSLGQGSYEQYF
>once|TRBV29-1|TRBD2|TRBJ2-6
TGCAGCGTTGAACGGGAGGGTACGGGGGCCAACGTCCTGACTTTC
CSVEREGTGANVLTF
>.|TRBV6-2/TRBV6-3|TRBD1|TRBJ1-1
TGTGCCAGCAGCCTGACAGGGGGAGGGACTGAAGCTTTCTTT
CASSLTGGGTEAFF
>.|TRBV30|.|TRBJ2-7
TGTGCCTGGAGGTCGGGGTACGAGCAGTACTTC
CAWRSGYEQYF
>.|TRBV3-1/TRBV3-2|.|TRBJ2-2
TGTGCCAGCAGCCAAGAAGGAGAAGCGGGGACAGGGGAGCTGTTTTTT
CASSQEGEAGTGELFF
>.|TRBV6-1|.|TRBJ1-1
TGTGCCAGCAGTGATGCACTAAACACTGAAGCTTTCTTT
CASSDALNTEAFF
>.|TRBV10-3|.|TRBJ1-6
TGTGCCATCCAGAGGGGGGGTAATTCACCCCTCCACTTT
CAIQRGGNSPLHF
>.|TRBV4-1|.|TRBJ1-5
TGCGCCAGCAGCCTACAGGATAGCAATCAGCCCCAGCATTTT
CASSLQDSNQPQHF
>.|TRBV9|.|TRBJ1-6
TGTGCCAGCAGCGCCCGACAGTCCCTTAATTCACCCCTCCACTTT
CASSARQSLNSPLHF
>once|TRBV27|TRBD2|TRBJ2-1
TGTGCCAGCAGTTTGAGGTGGACTAGCGGGGGTGCGTACCCCTACAATGAGCAGTTCTTC
CASSLRWTSGGAYPYNEQFF
>.|TRBV30|.|TRBJ1-1
TGTGCCTGGAAAGGGGGTCGGAGCACTGAAGCTTTCTTT
CAWKGGRSTEAFF
>once|TRBV25-1|.|TRBJ1-4
TGTGCCAGCCGAACAGGGAAGGTGACTAATGAAAAACTGTTTTTT
CASRTGKVTNEKLFF